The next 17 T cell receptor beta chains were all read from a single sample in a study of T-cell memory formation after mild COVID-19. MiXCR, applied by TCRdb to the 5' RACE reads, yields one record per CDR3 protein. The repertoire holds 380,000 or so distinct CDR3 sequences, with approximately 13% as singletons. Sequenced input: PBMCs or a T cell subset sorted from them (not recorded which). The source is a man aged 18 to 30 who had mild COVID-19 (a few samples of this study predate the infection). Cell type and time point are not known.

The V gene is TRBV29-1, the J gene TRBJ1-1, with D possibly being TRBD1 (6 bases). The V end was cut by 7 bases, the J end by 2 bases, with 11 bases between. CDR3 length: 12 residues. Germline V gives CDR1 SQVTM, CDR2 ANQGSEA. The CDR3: CSGGQLNTEAFF. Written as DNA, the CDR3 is TGCAGCGGGGGACAACTAAACACTGAAGCTTTCTTT.

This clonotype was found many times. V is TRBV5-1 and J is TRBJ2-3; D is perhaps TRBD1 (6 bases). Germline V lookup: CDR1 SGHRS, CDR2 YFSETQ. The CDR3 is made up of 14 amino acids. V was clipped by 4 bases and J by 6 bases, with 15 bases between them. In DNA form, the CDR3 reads TGCGCCAGCAGCCCTCGACAGGAAATGGATACGCAGTATTTT. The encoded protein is CASSPRQEMDTQYF.

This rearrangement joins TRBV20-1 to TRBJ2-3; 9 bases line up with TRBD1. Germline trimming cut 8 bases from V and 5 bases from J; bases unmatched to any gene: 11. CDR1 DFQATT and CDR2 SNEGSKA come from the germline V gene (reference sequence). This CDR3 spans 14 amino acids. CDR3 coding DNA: TGCAGTTCCCAGGACAGGGGAAGGCGAGATACGCAGTATTTT. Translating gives CSSQDRGRRDTQYF.

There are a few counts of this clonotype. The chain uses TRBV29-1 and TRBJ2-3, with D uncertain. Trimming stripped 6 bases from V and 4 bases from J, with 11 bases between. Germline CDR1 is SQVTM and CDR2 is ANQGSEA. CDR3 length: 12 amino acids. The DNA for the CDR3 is TGCAGCGTCAGGACCGTACCAGATACGCAGTATTTT. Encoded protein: CSVRTVPDTQYF.

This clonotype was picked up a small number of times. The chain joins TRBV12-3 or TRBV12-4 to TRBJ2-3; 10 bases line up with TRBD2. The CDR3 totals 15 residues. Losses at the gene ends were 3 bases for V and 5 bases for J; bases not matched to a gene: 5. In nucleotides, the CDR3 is TGTGCCAGCAGTTTTTCAGCGGGGGGGGGAGATACGCAGTATTTT. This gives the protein CASSFSAGGGDTQYF.

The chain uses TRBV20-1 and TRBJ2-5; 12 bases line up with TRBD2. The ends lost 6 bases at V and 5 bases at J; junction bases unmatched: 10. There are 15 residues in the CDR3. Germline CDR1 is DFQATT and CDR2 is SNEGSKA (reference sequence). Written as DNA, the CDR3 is TGCAGTGCGCGCCCTAGCGGGGGGGCCTGGGAGACCCAGTACTTC. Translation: CSARPSGGAWETQYF.

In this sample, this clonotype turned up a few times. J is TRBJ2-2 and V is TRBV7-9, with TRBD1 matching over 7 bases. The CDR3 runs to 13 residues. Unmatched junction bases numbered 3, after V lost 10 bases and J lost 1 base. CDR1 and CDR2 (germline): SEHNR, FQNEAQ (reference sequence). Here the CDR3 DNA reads TGTGCCATCGGGACAGTGAACACCGGGGAGCTGTTTTTT. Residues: CAIGTVNTGELFF.

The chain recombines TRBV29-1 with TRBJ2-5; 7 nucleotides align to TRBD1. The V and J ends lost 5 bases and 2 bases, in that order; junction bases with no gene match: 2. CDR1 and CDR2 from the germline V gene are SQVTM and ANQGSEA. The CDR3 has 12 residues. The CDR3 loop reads CSVRGPQETQYF. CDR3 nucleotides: TGCAGCGTTAGGGGGCCTCAAGAGACCCAGTACTTC.

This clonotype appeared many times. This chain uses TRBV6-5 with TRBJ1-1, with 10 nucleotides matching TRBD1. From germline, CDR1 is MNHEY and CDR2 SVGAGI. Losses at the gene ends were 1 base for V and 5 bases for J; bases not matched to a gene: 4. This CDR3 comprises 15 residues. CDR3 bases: TGTGCCAGCAGTTACTGGAAGGGACAGGGGACTGAAGCTTTCTTT. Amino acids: CASSYWKGQGTEAFF.

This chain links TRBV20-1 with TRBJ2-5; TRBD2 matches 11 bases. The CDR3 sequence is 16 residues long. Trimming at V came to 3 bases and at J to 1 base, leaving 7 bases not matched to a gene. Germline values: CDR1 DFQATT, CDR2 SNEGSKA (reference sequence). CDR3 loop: CSASSLAGGIQETQYF. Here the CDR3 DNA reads TGCAGTGCTAGTAGCCTAGCGGGGGGAATCCAAGAGACCCAGTACTTC.

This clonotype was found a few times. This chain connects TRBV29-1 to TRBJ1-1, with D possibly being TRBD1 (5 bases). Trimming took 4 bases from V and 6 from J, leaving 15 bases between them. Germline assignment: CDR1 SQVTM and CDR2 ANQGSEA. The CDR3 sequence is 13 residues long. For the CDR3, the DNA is TGCAGCGTTGTAACTGGGGGACGGGCTGAAGCTTTCTTT. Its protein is CSVVTGGRAEAFF.

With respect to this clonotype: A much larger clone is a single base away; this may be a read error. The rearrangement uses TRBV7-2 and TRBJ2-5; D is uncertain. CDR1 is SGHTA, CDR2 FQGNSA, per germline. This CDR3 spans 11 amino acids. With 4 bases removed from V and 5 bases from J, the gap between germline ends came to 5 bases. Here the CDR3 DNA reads TGTGCCAGCAGCTCTGTGGAGACCCAGTACTTC. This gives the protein CASSSVETQYF.

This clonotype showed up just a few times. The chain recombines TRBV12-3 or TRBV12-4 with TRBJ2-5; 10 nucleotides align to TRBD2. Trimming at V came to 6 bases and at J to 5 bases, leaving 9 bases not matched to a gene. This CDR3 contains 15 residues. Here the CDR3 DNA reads TGTGCCAGCAGCCCAAGCGGGGGGGCCGCGGAGACCCAGTACTTC. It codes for CASSPSGGAAETQYF.

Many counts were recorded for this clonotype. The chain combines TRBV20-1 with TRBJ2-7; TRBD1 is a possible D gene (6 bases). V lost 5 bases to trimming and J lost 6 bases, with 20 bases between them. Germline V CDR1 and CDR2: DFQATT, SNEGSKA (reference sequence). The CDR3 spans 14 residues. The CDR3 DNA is TGCAGTGCTCCCCAAGGGACAATTCGAAGCGAGCAGTACTTC. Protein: CSAPQGTIRSEQYF.

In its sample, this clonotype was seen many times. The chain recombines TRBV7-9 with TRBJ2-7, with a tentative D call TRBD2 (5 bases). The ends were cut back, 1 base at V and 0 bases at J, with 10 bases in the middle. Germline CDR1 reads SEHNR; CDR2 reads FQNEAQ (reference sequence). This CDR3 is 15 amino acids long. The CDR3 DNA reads TGTGCCAGCAGCTTAGGTGTGGGGAGCTCCTACGAGCAGTACTTC. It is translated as CASSLGVGSSYEQYF.

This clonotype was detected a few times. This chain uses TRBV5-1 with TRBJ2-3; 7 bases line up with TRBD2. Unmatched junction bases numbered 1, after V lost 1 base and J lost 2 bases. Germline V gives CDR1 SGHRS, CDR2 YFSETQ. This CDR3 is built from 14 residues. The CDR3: CASSLTSVTDTQYF. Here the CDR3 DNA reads TGCGCCAGCAGCTTGACTAGCGTCACAGATACGCAGTATTTT.

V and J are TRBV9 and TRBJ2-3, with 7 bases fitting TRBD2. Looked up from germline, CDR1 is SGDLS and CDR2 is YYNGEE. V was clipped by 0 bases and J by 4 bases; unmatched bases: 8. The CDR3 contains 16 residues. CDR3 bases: TGTGCCAGCAGCGTAGAAAACTGGCGGGGGTCAGATACGCAGTATTTT. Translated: CASSVENWRGSDTQYF. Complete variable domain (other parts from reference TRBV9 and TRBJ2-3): DSGVTQTPKHLITATGQRVTLRCSPRSGDLSVYWYQQSLDQGLQFLIQYYNGEERAKGNILERFSAQQFPDLHSELNLSSLELGDSALYFCASSVENWRGSDTQYFGPGTRLTVL.